This TCR beta chain comes out of a study of T cell responses to AZD1222 COVID-19 vaccine. CDR1 is LNHDA and CDR2 is SQIVND in the germline V gene (reference sequence). The CDR3 is 14 residues long. Losses at the gene ends were 5 bases for V and 2 bases for J; bases not matched to a gene: 4. A single count supports this clone. The antigen is not known. Profiling relied on immunoSEQ multiplex PCR, and the TCRdb table lists in-frame clones only, not all of them. Here the sample spans about 180,000 clones, 80% to 95% being singletons. The study's findings and limits: A reported finding is that nearly half of spike-specific TCRs target unmutated variant regions. Females made up more of the donors, who were largely white British, and clonal diversity may have come out too low. Among those given AZD1222, only five or six were seropositive at baseline.

Pooling covered second doses at about 4 or about 12 weeks. This chain connects TRBV19 to TRBJ2-7; 9 nucleotides agree with TRBD2. Sequenced material: peripheral blood, taken 28 days after the second AZD1222 dose. This receptor was obtained from an adult who received the AZD1222 COVID-19 vaccine. This CDR3 reads CASSSVAGAYEQYF. In nucleotides, the CDR3 is TGTGCCAGTAGTTCTGTAGCGGGAGCCTACGAGCAGTACTTC.